These T cell receptor beta chains were read from a single sample in a study of CD8 T cells in Susac syndrome. TCRdb redid the calling of the immunoSEQ multiplex PCR reads with MiXCR, one entry per CDR3 protein. The sample has 230,000 or so distinct CDR3 sequences, around 96% seen once. The sample consisted of CD4+ T cells from PBMCs. The receptor set was obtained from a human donor with multiple sclerosis. Both conserved end residues are part of each CDR3. A D gene is named only where the DNA matches it firmly. Clone size is stated in some rows and not others, as once, few, many or a class when expanded.

d_gene	v_gene	j_gene	abundance	CDR3aa	CDR3nt
-	TRBV5-1	TRBJ1-1	-	CASSPGTSQRAFF	TGCGCCAGCAGCCCCGGGACAAGCCAGCGGGCTTTCTTT
-	TRBV2	TRBJ2-7	-	CASSEFPPAGEQYF	TGTGCCAGCAGTGAGTTTCCCCCGGCGGGAGAGCAGTACTTC
TRBD2	TRBV20-1	TRBJ2-3	-	CSVVAGEGDTQYF	TGCAGTGTCGTGGCGGGAGAGGGAGATACGCAGTATTTT
TRBD2	TRBV29-1	TRBJ2-1	-	CSVVAGGRRNEQFF	TGCAGCGTTGTGGCGGGGGGGCGGAGGAATGAGCAGTTCTTC
-	TRBV2	TRBJ1-2	-	CASRARGGYGYTF	TGTGCCAGCAGGGCACGGGGTGGGTATGGCTACACCTTC
-	TRBV20-1	TRBJ2-1	-	CSARVQDSSSYNEQFF	TGCAGTGCTAGAGTCCAGGACAGTAGCTCCTACAATGAGCAGTTCTTC
-	TRBV27	TRBJ2-7	-	CASSRVSASYEQYF	TGTGCCAGCAGCAGGGTTAGCGCCTCCTACGAGCAGTACTTC
TRBD2	TRBV29-1	TRBJ2-1	-	CSVTQLGRAIEQFF	TGCAGCGTGACCCAACTCGGGAGGGCCATTGAGCAGTTCTTC
-	TRBV18	TRBJ2-7	-	CASSPLTSSYEQYF	TGTGCCAGCTCACCTCTGACATCCTCCTACGAGCAGTACTTC
-	TRBV3-1	TRBJ2-4	-	CASSQFGDLAKNIQYF	TGTGCCAGCAGCCAATTTGGTGACCTAGCCAAAAACATTCAGTACTTC
-	TRBV5-4	TRBJ2-3	-	CASRRIPQGSMTDTQYF	TGTGCCAGCCGCCGAATACCCCAGGGGTCGATGACAGATACGCAGTATTTT
-	TRBV5-1	TRBJ1-5	-	CATLQQATRCTLQPQHF	TGCGCCACCCTCCAACAAGCGACGAGGTGTACCCTGCAGCCCCAGCATTTT
TRBD2	TRBV28	TRBJ2-2	-	CASSRRASGSTGELFF	TGTGCCAGCAGTCGCCGTGCTAGCGGGAGTACCGGGGAGCTGTTTTTT
-	TRBV18	TRBJ1-1	-	CASSPPGNTEAFF	TGTGCCAGCTCACCACCGGGGAACACTGAAGCTTTCTTT
-	TRBV7-3	TRBJ1-6	once	CASSLIGRESPLHF	TGTGCCAGCAGCTTAATTGGTAGGGAGTCACCCCTCCACTTT
-	TRBV6-2/TRBV6-3	TRBJ2-7	-	CASSRGTLAYEQYF	TGTGCCAGCAGCCGAGGGACACTCGCCTACGAGCAGTACTTC
-	TRBV3-1	TRBJ1-2	-	CASSQGQARGYTF	TGTGCCAGCAGCCAAGGACAGGCGAGGGGCTACACCTTC
TRBD2	TRBV12-3/TRBV12-4	TRBJ2-5	-	CASGLSGEETQYF	TGTGCCAGCGGGCTCAGCGGGGAAGAGACCCAGTACTTC
-	TRBV29-1	TRBJ1-1	once	CSVAAPFGALEAFF	TGCAGCGTTGCGGCCCCTTTCGGAGCACTTGAAGCTTTCTTT
-	TRBV30	TRBJ2-3	-	CAWRWGGITLDTQYF	TGTGCCTGGAGATGGGGCGGAATCACTCTAGATACGCAGTATTTT
TRBD1	TRBV6-5	TRBJ2-7	-	CASSYIGQGGEQYF	TGTGCCAGCAGTTACATTGGACAGGGCGGCGAGCAGTACTTC
-	TRBV3-1	TRBJ2-1	-	CASSQDVRAHEQFF	TGTGCCAGCAGCCAAGACGTCAGGGCACACGAGCAGTTCTTC
-	TRBV19	TRBJ2-3	-	CASSIADHRVDTQYF	TGTGCCAGTAGTATAGCCGACCACAGGGTGGATACGCAGTATTTT
TRBD1	TRBV7-3	TRBJ2-5	-	CASSPGQGGMETQYF	TGTGCCAGCAGCCCCGGACAGGGCGGGATGGAGACCCAGTACTTC
-	TRBV12-3/TRBV12-4	TRBJ2-3	-	CASSFTRQYTDTQYF	TGTGCCAGCAGTTTTACGCGGCAATACACAGATACGCAGTATTTT